These 11 T cell receptor beta chains were sequenced from one sample in a study of blood T cell repertoires in COVID-19. Only in-frame clones appear in the TCRdb table, and some are missing; sequencing was by immunoSEQ multiplex PCR. The sample lists approximately 270,000 clones; approximately 80% were seen once. Sequenced sample: peripheral blood. These receptors all stem from an elderly man with acute or convalescent COVID-19.

This rearrangement joins TRBV4-1 to TRBJ1-5; 7 positions match TRBD1. The CDR3 runs 16 residues. Germline V gene data show CDR1 as MGHRA and CDR2 as YSYEKL. J lost 2 bases, V lost 5 bases, and 9 bases had no gene match. The CDR3 reads CASSDPQGMGNQPQHF. The CDR3 bases are TGCGCCAGCAGCGACCCACAGGGGATGGGCAATCAGCCCCAGCATTTT.

The rearrangement links TRBV6-5 to TRBJ1-2, with D possibly being TRBD1 (5 bases). The CDR3 has 15 residues. V lost 0 bases to trimming and J lost 3 bases, with 11 bases between them. Germline V gives CDR1 MNHEY, CDR2 SVGAGI. This CDR3 reads CASSYSAGSYYGYTF. The CDR3 DNA follows: TGTGCCAGCAGTTACTCTGCAGGGTCCTACTATGGCTACACCTTC.

The rearrangement joins TRBV5-1 to TRBJ1-1; 8 nucleotides agree with TRBD1. CDR3 size: 15 residues. The junction had 4 bases not matched to a gene; V was cut back by 2 bases and J by 1 base. The germline V gene encodes CDR1 SGHRS and CDR2 YFSETQ. The CDR3 DNA follows: TGCGCCAGCAGCTTTCAGGGGGCAGGGAACACTGAAGCTTTCTTT. Protein: CASSFQGAGNTEAFF.

This CDR3 reads CARPGTGAPAEQFF. Written as DNA, the CDR3 is TGCGCCCGGCCTGGGACAGGGGCCCCGGCTGAGCAGTTCTTC. The chain links TRBV5-1 to TRBJ2-1, with 10 bases matching TRBD1. CDR1 is SGHRS, CDR2 YFSETQ, per germline. This CDR3 contains 14 residues. V shed 10 bases and J 9 bases; nucleotides not matched to a gene: 13. The whole variable domain, remainder taken from reference TRBV5-1 and TRBJ2-1, is KAGVTQTPRYLIKTRGQQVTLSCSPISGHRSVSWYQQTPGQGLQFLFEYFSETQRNKGNFPGRFSGRQFSNSRSEMNVSTLELGDSALYLCARPGTGAPAEQFFGPGTRLTVL.

The chain joins TRBV4-1 to TRBJ1-6; TRBD1 matches 7 bases. There are 21 residues in the CDR3. Germline V gene data show CDR1 as MGHRA and CDR2 as YSYEKL. V trimming: 1 base; J trimming: 0 bases; junction bases outside the gene matches: 15. Written as DNA, the CDR3 is TGCGCCAGCAGCCAAGTCATGTTCCCCGACAGGGTTCCCTCCTATAATTCACCCCTCCACTTT. This codes for CASSQVMFPDRVPSYNSPLHF.

The V and J genes are TRBV5-1 and TRBJ2-7; 12 bases map to TRBD2. V shed 0 bases and J 6 bases; nucleotides not matched to a gene: 1. This CDR3 is 14 amino acids long. Germline V gene sequence: CDR1 SGHRS, CDR2 YFSETQ. Here the CDR3 DNA reads TGCGCCAGCAGCTTGGAACTAGCGGGAGGCGAGCAGTACTTC. Translation gives CASSLELAGGEQYF.

J is TRBJ2-7 and V is TRBV24-1, with 10 bases identical to TRBD1. The germline V gene encodes CDR1 KGHDR and CDR2 SFDVKD. The CDR3 is 16 residues long. Trimming removed 7 bases from V and 3 bases from J; junction bases left unmatched: 11. The CDR3 DNA reads TGTGCCACCAGCGACGCCGCGGACAGGGGGGGCTACGAGCAGTACTTC. It specifies CATSDAADRGGYEQYF.

This chain uses TRBV6-5 with TRBJ1-5; TRBD1 might be the D (6 bases). Germline V CDR1 and CDR2: MNHEY, SVGAGI. The V and J ends lost 8 bases and 4 bases respectively, with 9 bases between them. The CDR3 consists of 12 residues. DNA for the CDR3: TGTGCCAGCGCACAGGGTAATCAGCCCCAGCATTTT. Translation: CASAQGNQPQHF.

The CDR3 here is CASSLGEAGRAFF. For the CDR3, the DNA is TGTGCCAGCAGCTTGGGGGAAGCCGGGAGGGCTTTCTTT. This chain joins TRBV11-3 and TRBJ1-1, with TRBD1 as a possible D gene (5 bases). V lost 3 bases to trimming and J lost 11 bases, with 16 bases between them. Germline CDR1 SGHNT, CDR2 YENEEA. The CDR3 has 13 residues. Full variable domain (rest looked up from reference TRBV11-3 and TRBJ1-1): EAGVVQSPRYKIIEKKQPVAFWCNPISGHNTLYWYLQNLGQGPELLIRYENEEAVDDSQLPKDRFSAERLKGVDSTLKIQPAELGDSAVYLCASSLGEAGRAFFGQGTRLTVV.

The V gene is TRBV6-5, the J gene TRBJ2-6, with D possibly matching TRBD1 (5 bases). CDR1 and CDR2 from the germline V gene are MNHEY and SVGAGI. The germline V and J ends were trimmed by 4 bases and 2 bases, with 9 bases remaining between them. The CDR3 spans 15 residues. This CDR3 reads CASSFSRAGANVLTF. The CDR3, as DNA: TGTGCCAGCAGTTTTTCCAGGGCTGGGGCCAACGTCCTGACTTTC.

The rearrangement uses TRBV2 and TRBJ1-5; a weak D match, TRBD1 (6 bases). The CDR3 consists of 13 residues. Trimming removed 5 bases from V and 9 bases from J, with 14 bases in between. Germline V gives CDR1 SNHLY, CDR2 FYNNEI. The CDR3 reads CASSIQGRGPQHF. The CDR3 DNA reads TGTGCCAGCAGTATACAGGGCCGGGGGCCCCAGCATTTT.